The 18 T cell receptor beta chains presented below share a single source sample, sequenced in a study of blood T cell repertoires in COVID-19. Produced via immunoSEQ multiplex PCR; TCRdb's table is partial and in-frame only. The table shows approximately 270,000 clones, with 70% to 90% occurring only once. The sample taken for sequencing was peripheral blood. These receptors originate from a young man with active or convalescent COVID-19.

This rearrangement joins TRBV28 to TRBJ2-1; 9 nucleotides align to TRBD1. This CDR3 contains 13 residues. V lost 6 bases and J lost 4; bases outside the gene matches: 1. Germline assignment: CDR1 MDHEN and CDR2 SYDVKM. The CDR3, as DNA: TGTGCCAGCAGGGGACAGGGATACAATGAGCAGTTCTTC. This encodes CASRGQGYNEQFF.

J is TRBJ1-1 and V is TRBV4-1; 7 bases align to TRBD1. Germline V gene sequence: CDR1 MGHRA, CDR2 YSYEKL. Trimming took 3 bases from V and 4 from J; bases not matched to a gene: 8. CDR3 length: 15 residues. The CDR3: CASSQPGQRTTEAFF. In DNA form, the CDR3 reads TGCGCCAGCAGCCAGCCGGGACAGAGAACCACTGAAGCTTTCTTT.

The chain couples TRBV30 to TRBJ1-4; 10 bases map to TRBD1. After removal of 5 bases from V and 5 bases from J, the junction contained 2 bases not matched to a gene. The germline V gene encodes CDR1 GTSNPN and CDR2 SVGIG (reference sequence). This CDR3 is built from 13 residues. CDR3 sequence: CAWVGQGNEKLFF. Here the CDR3 DNA reads TGTGCCTGGGTGGGACAGGGGAATGAAAAACTGTTTTTT. The full variable domain, rest sourced from reference TRBV30 and TRBJ1-4, is SQTIHQWPATLVQPVGSPLSLECTVEGTSNPNLYWYRQAAGRGLQLLFYSVGIGQISSEVPQNLSASRPQDRQFILSSKKLLLSDSGFYLCAWVGQGNEKLFFGSGTQLSVL.

The chain recombines TRBV28 with TRBJ1-1; D is unclear. CDR3 length equals 11 residues. Deletions cut 6 bases from V and 8 bases from J, with 10 bases between. Germline V gene data show CDR1 as MDHEN and CDR2 as SYDVKM. In DNA, the CDR3 is TGTGCCAGCAGCACGGGAATAGAAGCTTTCTTT. Protein: CASSTGIEAFF. Full variable domain (remainder filled in from reference TRBV28 and TRBJ1-1): DVKVTQSSRYLVKRTGEKVFLECVQDMDHENMFWYRQDPGLGLRLIYFSYDVKMKEKGDIPEGYSVSREKKERFSLILESASTNQTSMYLCASSTGIEAFFGQGTRLTVV.

The chain recombines TRBV6-2 or TRBV6-3 with TRBJ1-1, with TRBD1 matching over 7 bases. The J segment lost 0 bases and the V segment lost 5 bases, leaving 6 bases of the junction unmatched. The CDR3 loop spans 15 amino acids. Germline CDR1 and CDR2: MNHEY and SVGEGT. The CDR3, as DNA: TGTGCCAGCAGTGGGGGACAGCCCATGAACACTGAAGCTTTCTTT. This codes for CASSGGQPMNTEAFF.

V and J are TRBV19 and TRBJ2-7; weak D call: TRBD1 (5 bases). The CDR3 sequence is 14 residues long. Germline V CDR1 and CDR2: LNHDA, SQIVND (reference sequence). The germline V and J ends were trimmed by 4 bases and 3 bases, with 13 bases remaining between them. The CDR3 protein is CASSTHNRFYEQYF. In nucleotides, the CDR3 is TGTGCCAGTAGTACCCACAACAGGTTCTACGAGCAGTACTTC. Using reference TRBV19 and TRBJ2-7 for the parts outside the CDR3, the full variable domain is DGGITQSPKYLFRKEGQNVTLSCEQNLNHDAMYWYRQDPGQGLRLIYYSQIVNDFQKGDIAEGYSVSREKKESFPLTVTSAQKNPTAFYLCASSTHNRFYEQYFGPGTRLTVT.

As DNA, the CDR3 is TGCGCCAGCAGCTTGGTGAGGGGGCCTTACAATGAGCAGTTCTTC. Protein: CASSLVRGPYNEQFF. This rearrangement joins TRBV5-1 to TRBJ2-1, with 7 bases that match TRBD1. Germline loops: CDR1 SGHRS, CDR2 YFSETQ. CDR3 size: 15 residues. V lost 0 bases and J lost 4; bases outside the gene matches: 4.

This chain joins TRBV11-2 and TRBJ2-5; 11 nucleotides agree with TRBD2. Germline values: CDR1 SGHAT, CDR2 FQNNGV. There are 16 residues in the CDR3. With 5 bases clipped from V and 0 bases from J, the junction kept 5 bases outside the gene matches. This CDR3 reads CASSRSSGGYQETQYF. CDR3 in DNA: TGTGCCAGCAGCCGATCTAGCGGGGGGTACCAAGAGACCCAGTACTTC.

The V and J genes are TRBV5-8 and TRBJ2-2; 7 positions agree with TRBD1. This CDR3 has 15 amino acids. With 4 bases clipped from V and 10 bases from J, the junction kept 13 bases outside the gene matches. CDR1 SGHTS and CDR2 YDEGEE come from the germline V gene. The DNA for the CDR3 is TGTGCCAGCAGCAGGGCCATGTCGGGACAGAAGGAGCTGTTTTTT. Translating it yields CASSRAMSGQKELFF.

V gene TRBV7-3 combines with J gene TRBJ2-6, with D maybe TRBD1 (6 bases). The germline V gene has CDR1 SGHTA and CDR2 FQGTGA. The CDR3 covers 17 residues. Trimming shortened V by 5 bases and J by 0 bases, and 14 bases separated the two germline ends. This chain's CDR3 is CASSRQAARSGANVLTF. DNA for the CDR3: TGTGCCAGCAGCCGACAGGCTGCCCGCTCTGGGGCCAACGTCCTGACTTTC.

Concerning this clone: The DNA is omitted, as the CDR3 cannot be located on it reliably, and the CDR3 follows TCRdb's listing. The CDR3 protein is CSVGPGNF. The chain uses TRBV29-1 and TRBJ1-1; whether TRBD1, the table's D call, matches the DNA was not checked. Germline CDR1 reads SQVTM; CDR2 reads ANQGSEA. The CDR3 is 8 residues long, counting both termini.

This sequence joins TRBV5-1 and TRBJ1-4; the D gene is possibly TRBD1 (6 bases). The CDR3 is 14 amino acids. The V and J ends lost 4 bases and 7 bases respectively, with 14 bases between them. Germline V gene data show CDR1 as SGHRS and CDR2 as YFSETQ. For the CDR3, the DNA is TGCGCCAGCAGCCAGGACAGCGACGGTGAAAAACTGTTTTTT. Protein: CASSQDSDGEKLFF.

This sequence joins TRBV7-3 and TRBJ1-1; D may be TRBD1 (5 bases). Germline V gene sequence: CDR1 SGHTA, CDR2 FQGTGA. Trimming removed 1 base from V and 0 bases from J, with 6 bases in between. The CDR3 extends over 14 amino acids. The CDR3 reads CASSLNRMNTEAFF. The DNA of the CDR3 is TGTGCCAGCAGCTTAAACAGGATGAACACTGAAGCTTTCTTT.

V usage is TRBV7-2 and J usage is TRBJ1-1, with D unresolved. The CDR3 covers 13 residues. V was cut by 1 base and J by 4 bases, with 7 bases left in between. Germline CDR1 and CDR2: SGHTA and FQGNSA. The CDR3 DNA reads TGTGCCAGCAGCTTAGACAGAGCCACTGAAGCTTTCTTT. Its translation: CASSLDRATEAFF.

This clone was observed once. The chain is built from TRBV6-2 or TRBV6-3 and TRBJ2-7; 9 nucleotides match TRBD1. This CDR3 comprises 13 residues. The V gene end was trimmed by 6 bases and the J gene end by 6 bases; junction bases not matched to a gene: 6. Germline V gene sequence: CDR1 MNHEY, CDR2 SVGEGT. CDR3 bases: TGTGCCAGCAGCCGGGACAGGGTTGGCGAGCAGTACTTC. Translating it yields CASSRDRVGEQYF.

The chain has TRBV25-1 and TRBJ1-2; D remains ambiguous. The CDR3 runs 14 residues. Germline CDR1 and CDR2: MGHDK and SYGVNS. With 2 bases removed from V and 0 bases from J, the gap between germline ends came to 7 bases. The CDR3 DNA reads as TGTGCCAGCAGTGAACCCGGGACTAACTATGGCTACACCTTC. It is translated as CASSEPGTNYGYTF.

This chain links TRBV4-3 with TRBJ1-4; D unresolved. V lost 0 bases and J 8 bases, leaving 16 bases between the germline ends. The V gene's germline CDR1 is LGHNA and CDR2 YSLEER. This CDR3 contains 16 residues. In DNA form, the CDR3 reads TGCGCCAGCAGCCAAGATTTGAGGGAAGAGAAAGAAAAACTGTTTTTT. It specifies CASSQDLREEKEKLFF.

The V call is TRBV6-2 or TRBV6-3, the J call TRBJ2-7, with a tentative D call TRBD2 (6 bases). The germline V gene encodes CDR1 MNHEY and CDR2 SVGEGT. V lost 2 bases to trimming and J lost 3 bases, with 17 bases between them. The CDR3 consists of 16 residues. In DNA, the CDR3 is TGTGCCAGCAGTTACCCGACGGGCGGGGCTAACTACGAGCAGTACTTC. Translated: CASSYPTGGANYEQYF.